This TCR beta chain was found in a study of cytomegalovirus exposure and HLA in healthy donors. Points from the study as a whole: Sequencing likely generated an artifact that appeared as a cluster of highly shared sequence variants. Across donors, most TCRs were seen rarely, yet some public ones were widespread. Specific recognition of CMV antigens was confirmed in vitro for a few chains (all CMV-associated). Across donors, presence/absence analyses took sequencing depth to be roughly uniform.

Germline-derived CDR1 and CDR2 are SGHAT and FQDESV (reference sequence). V shed 3 bases and J 0 bases; nucleotides not matched to a gene: 2. CDR3 size: 16 residues. On this clone itself: Its target is unknown.

Amplification used 60 Vbeta primers and 13 Jbeta primers. Clones were sequenced by immunoSEQ multiplex PCR, and TCRdb holds only the in-frame ones, with some missing. The sample lists 160,000 or so clones, approximately 80% occurring once. Sequenced sample: PBMCs. The clonotype originates from a woman in her 30s in good health and CMV-seropositive. V and J are TRBV11-1 and TRBJ1-4, with 9 nucleotides matching TRBD1. The CDR3 sequence is CASSFTGGATNEKLFF. The DNA of the CDR3 is TGTGCCAGCAGCTTCACAGGGGGCGCAACTAATGAAAAACTGTTTTTT.